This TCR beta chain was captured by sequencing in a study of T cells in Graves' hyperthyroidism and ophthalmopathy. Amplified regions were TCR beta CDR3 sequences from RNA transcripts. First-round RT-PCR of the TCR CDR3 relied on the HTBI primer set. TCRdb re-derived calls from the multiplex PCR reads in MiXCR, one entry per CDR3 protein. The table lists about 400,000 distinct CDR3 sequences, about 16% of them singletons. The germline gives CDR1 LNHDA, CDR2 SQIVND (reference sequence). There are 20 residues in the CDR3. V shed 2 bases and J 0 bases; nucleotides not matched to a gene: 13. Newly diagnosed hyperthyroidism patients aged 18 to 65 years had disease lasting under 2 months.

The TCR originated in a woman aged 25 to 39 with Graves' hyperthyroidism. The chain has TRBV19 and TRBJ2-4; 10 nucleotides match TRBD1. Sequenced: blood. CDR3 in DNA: TGTGCCAGTAGTATACTACCCGGGACAGGGGATAAATTAGCCAAAAACATTCAGTACTTC. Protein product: CASSILPGTGDKLAKNIQYF.